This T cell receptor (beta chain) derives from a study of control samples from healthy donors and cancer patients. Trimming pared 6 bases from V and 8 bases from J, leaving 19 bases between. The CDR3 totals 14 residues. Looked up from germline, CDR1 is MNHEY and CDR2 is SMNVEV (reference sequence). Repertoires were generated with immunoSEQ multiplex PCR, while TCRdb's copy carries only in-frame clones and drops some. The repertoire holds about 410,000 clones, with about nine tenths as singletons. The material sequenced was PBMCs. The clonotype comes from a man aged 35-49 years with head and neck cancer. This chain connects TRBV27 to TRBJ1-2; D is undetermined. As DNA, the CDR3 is TGTGCCAGCAGCCTTGGGCCTCTCGAGGAGGGCTACACCTTC. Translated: CASSLGPLEEGYTF.